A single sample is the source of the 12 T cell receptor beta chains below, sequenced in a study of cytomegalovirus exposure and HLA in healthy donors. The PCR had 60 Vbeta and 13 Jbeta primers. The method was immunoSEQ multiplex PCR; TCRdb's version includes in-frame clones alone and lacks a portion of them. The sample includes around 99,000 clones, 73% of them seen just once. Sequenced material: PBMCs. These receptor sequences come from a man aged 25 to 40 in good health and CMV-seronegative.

CDR3 coding DNA: TGTGCCAGCCGCCCCCAGTGGGCCCCCAACGAGCAGTACTTC. Protein sequence: CASRPQWAPNEQYF. The J gene is TRBJ2-7, the V gene TRBV19; D uncertain. This CDR3 region has 14 residues. Germline V CDR1 and CDR2: LNHDA, SQIVND (reference sequence). V was shortened by 9 bases and J by 5 bases, with 20 bases between the two germline ends. Looking up the rest from reference TRBV19 and TRBJ2-7 gives the full variable domain: DGGITQSPKYLFRKEGQNVTLSCEQNLNHDAMYWYRQDPGQGLRLIYYSQIVNDFQKGDIAEGYSVSREKKESFPLTVTSAQKNPTAFYLCASRPQWAPNEQYFGPGTRLTVT.

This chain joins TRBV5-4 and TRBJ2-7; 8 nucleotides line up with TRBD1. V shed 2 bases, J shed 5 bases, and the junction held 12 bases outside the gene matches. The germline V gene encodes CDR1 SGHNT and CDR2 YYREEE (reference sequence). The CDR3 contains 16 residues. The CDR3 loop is CASSFKKTGAFDEQYF. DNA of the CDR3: TGTGCCAGCAGCTTTAAAAAGACAGGGGCGTTTGACGAGCAGTACTTC.

The CDR3 region has the DNA TGTGCCATCAGTCAGGAGGAGGGTGGGCCCCAGCATTTT. The encoded protein is CAISQEEGGPQHF. The V and J genes are TRBV10-3 and TRBJ1-5; unclear D gene. Germline lookup yields CDR1 ENHRY and CDR2 SYGVKD. V was shortened by 5 bases and J by 9 bases, with 14 bases between the two germline ends. The CDR3 extends over 13 amino acids.

This CDR3 is CASSCREREGGTDTQYF. In nucleotides, the CDR3 is TGTGCCAGCAGTTGCCGAGAGCGGGAGGGCGGCACAGATACGCAGTATTTT. The gene calls are TRBV28 and TRBJ2-3; 10 nucleotides agree with TRBD2. CDR1 MDHEN and CDR2 SYDVKM come from the germline V gene. This CDR3 spans 17 amino acids. V was pared by 4 bases and J by 1 base, with 8 bases of the junction left unmatched.

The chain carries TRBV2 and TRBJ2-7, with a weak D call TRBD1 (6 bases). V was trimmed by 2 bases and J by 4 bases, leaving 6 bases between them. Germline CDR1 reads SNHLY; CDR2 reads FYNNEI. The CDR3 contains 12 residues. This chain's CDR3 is CASSERGYEQYF. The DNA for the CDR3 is TGTGCCAGCAGTGAAAGGGGGTACGAGCAGTACTTC.

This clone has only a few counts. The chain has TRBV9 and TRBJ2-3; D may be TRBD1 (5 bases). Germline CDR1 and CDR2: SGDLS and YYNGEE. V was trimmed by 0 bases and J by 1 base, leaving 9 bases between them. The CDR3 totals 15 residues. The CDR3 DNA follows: TGTGCCAGCAGCGTAGGTGGGGCCGGCACAGATACGCAGTATTTT. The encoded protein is CASSVGGAGTDTQYF.

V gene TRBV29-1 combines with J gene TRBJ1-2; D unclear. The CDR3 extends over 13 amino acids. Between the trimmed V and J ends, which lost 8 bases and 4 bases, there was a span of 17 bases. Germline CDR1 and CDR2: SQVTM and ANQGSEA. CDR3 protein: CSTRTERSYGYTF. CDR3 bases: TGCAGCACTCGGACGGAGCGGAGCTATGGCTACACCTTC.

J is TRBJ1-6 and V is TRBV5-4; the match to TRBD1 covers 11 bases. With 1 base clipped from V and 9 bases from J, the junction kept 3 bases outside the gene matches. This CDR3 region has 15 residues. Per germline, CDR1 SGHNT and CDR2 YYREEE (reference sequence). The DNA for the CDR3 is TGTGCCAGCAGCTTGAGCGGGACAGGGGGTTCACCCCTCCACTTT. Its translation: CASSLSGTGGSPLHF.

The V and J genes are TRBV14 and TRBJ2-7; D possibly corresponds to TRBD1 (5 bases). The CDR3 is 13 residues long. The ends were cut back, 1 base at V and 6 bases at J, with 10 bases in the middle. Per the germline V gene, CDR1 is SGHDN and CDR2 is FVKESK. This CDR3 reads CASSQGMGREQYF. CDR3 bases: TGTGCCAGCAGCCAAGGGATGGGGCGCGAGCAGTACTTC.

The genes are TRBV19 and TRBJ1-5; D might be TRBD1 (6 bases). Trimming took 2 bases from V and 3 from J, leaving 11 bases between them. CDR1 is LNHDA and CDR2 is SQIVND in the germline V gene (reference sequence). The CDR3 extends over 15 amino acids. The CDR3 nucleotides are TGTGCCAGTAGTATACCGACAGGACCCAATCAGCCCCAGCATTTT. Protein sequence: CASSIPTGPNQPQHF.

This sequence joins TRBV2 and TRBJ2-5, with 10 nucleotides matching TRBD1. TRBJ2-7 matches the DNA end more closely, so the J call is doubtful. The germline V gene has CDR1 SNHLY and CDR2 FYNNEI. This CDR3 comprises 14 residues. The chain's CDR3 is CASSGQGGGPEQYF. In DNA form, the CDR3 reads TGTGCCAGCAGCGGACAGGGGGGGGGCCCCGAGCAGTACTTC.

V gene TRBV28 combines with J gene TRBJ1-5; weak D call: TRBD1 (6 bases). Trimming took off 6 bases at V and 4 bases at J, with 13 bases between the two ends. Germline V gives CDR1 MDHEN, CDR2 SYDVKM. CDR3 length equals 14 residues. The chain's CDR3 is CASSTDSRNQPQHF. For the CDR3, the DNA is TGTGCCAGCAGCACGGACAGCAGAAATCAGCCCCAGCATTTT.